A selection of T cell receptor beta chains follows, all from one sample in a study of blood T cell repertoires in COVID-19. Profiling relied on immunoSEQ multiplex PCR, and the TCRdb table lists in-frame clones only, not all of them. The sample yields 70,000 to 90,000 clones, 75% to 90% seen once. Sequencing was carried out using PBMCs or T cells enriched from blood (not recorded which). The receptors originated from a woman aged 50 to 60 with acute COVID-19. Both conserved end residues are part of each CDR3. D genes are given only for firm matches. The size field is filled for only some rows; it gives once, few, many or a size class.

d_call | j_call | v_call | clone_size | cdr3_length | cdr3_nt | cdr3_aa
NA | TRBJ2-1 | TRBV10-3 | NA | 17 | TGTGCCATCAGTGAAGGGACAAAGTTTAGCTCCTACAATGAGCAGTTCTTC | CAISEGTKFSSYNEQFF
NA | TRBJ1-5 | TRBV7-7 | NA | 17 | TGTGCCAGCAGCTACCCTGGTTCAGGAGGAACTAATCAGCCCCAGCATTTT | CASSYPGSGGTNQPQHF
TRBD1 | TRBJ1-5 | TRBV19 | NA | 15 | TGTGCCAGTAGTACAAGGGACAGGATAAGTCAGCCCCAGCATTTT | CASSTRDRISQPQHF
TRBD1 | TRBJ1-2 | TRBV6-6 | once | 15 | TGTGCCAGCAGTTACGATGGACAGGGAGGGTATGGCTACACCTTC | CASSYDGQGGYGYTF
TRBD1 | TRBJ2-3 | TRBV19 | once | 15 | TGTGCCAGTAGTATACAAAGGGGGCGCCCAGATACGCAGTATTTT | CASSIQRGRPDTQYF
NA | TRBJ2-1 | TRBV5-1 | NA | 13 | TGCGCCAGGATGTGGGGACTTATCCATGAGCAGTTCTTC | CARMWGLIHEQFF
NA | TRBJ2-7 | TRBV3-1/TRBV3-2 | NA | 14 | TGTGCCAGCAGCCGAGAACAGGGTCCCGGCGAGCAGTACTTC | CASSREQGPGEQYF
NA | TRBJ2-5 | TRBV27 | once | 11 | TGTGCCAGCAGTTCGGGGGAGACCCAGTACTTC | CASSSGETQYF
TRBD2 | TRBJ2-7 | TRBV2 | NA | 18 | TGTGCCAGCAGGGGACTAGCGGGAGTCTTGTGGATTTCCTACGAGCAGTACTTC | CASRGLAGVLWISYEQYF
TRBD1 | TRBJ2-7 | TRBV2 | NA | 15 | TGTGCCAGCAGTGAGCCAACTACAGGGGGCTACGAGCAGTACTTC | CASSEPTTGGYEQYF
NA | TRBJ2-1 | TRBV11-2 | once | 17 | TGTGCCAGCAGCATGACTAGTGGGTATGGGTATCTCAATGAGCAGTTCTTC | CASSMTSGYGYLNEQFF
TRBD2 | TRBJ2-2 | TRBV4-1 | NA | 19 | TGCGCCAGCAGCCAAGGAATACTTCGTCGGGAGGCGAGCACCGGGGAGCTGTTTTTT | CASSQGILRREASTGELFF
TRBD1 | TRBJ1-2 | TRBV19 | NA | 13 | TGTGCCAGTACAGGGGGAACTAACTATGGCTACACCTTC | CASTGGTNYGYTF
TRBD1 | TRBJ2-7 | TRBV27 | NA | 15 | TGTGCCAGCAGTTTAATGGGGGACAGACTCTACGAGCAGTACTTC | CASSLMGDRLYEQYF
TRBD2 | TRBJ2-1 | TRBV24-1 | NA | 16 | TGTGCCACCAGTGATCCAGGACTAGCGGGAGGCAATGAGCAGTTCTTC | CATSDPGLAGGNEQFF
TRBD2 | TRBJ2-7 | TRBV5-8 | NA | 15 | TGTGCCAGCAGCTTACGTAGGGGAGGGAACTACGAGCAGTACTTC | CASSLRRGGNYEQYF
NA | TRBJ1-2 | TRBV24-1 | NA | 12 | TGTGCCACCAGTGATTTGGCGGGGGGCTACACCTTC | CATSDLAGGYTF
NA | TRBJ2-1 | TRBV19 | NA | 13 | TGTGCCAGTAGCCTACAGGACCTCAAAGAGCAGTTCTTC | CASSLQDLKEQFF
NA | TRBJ2-6 | TRBV7-2 | NA | 17 | TGTGCCAGCAGCTTAGTTGGACAGAACTCTGGGGCCAACGTCCTGACTTTC | CASSLVGQNSGANVLTF
NA | TRBJ1-6 | TRBV11-3 | NA | 14 | TGTGCCAGCAGACCCGGCTCCTATAATTCACCCCTCCACTTT | CASRPGSYNSPLHF
TRBD2 | TRBJ2-1 | TRBV19 | NA | 17 | TGTGCCAGTAGCCAAGCCCTACTAGCGGTGGGGTACAATGAGCAGTTCTTC | CASSQALLAVGYNEQFF
NA | TRBJ1-2 | TRBV14 | once | 14 | TGTGCCAGCAGCCTGAGCCACCTATCCTTTAGCTACACCTTC | CASSLSHLSFSYTF
TRBD2 | TRBJ2-5 | TRBV5-4 | NA | 16 | TGTGCCAGCAGCGGAAGCGGGAACGGCCGTCAAGAGACCCAGTACTTC | CASSGSGNGRQETQYF